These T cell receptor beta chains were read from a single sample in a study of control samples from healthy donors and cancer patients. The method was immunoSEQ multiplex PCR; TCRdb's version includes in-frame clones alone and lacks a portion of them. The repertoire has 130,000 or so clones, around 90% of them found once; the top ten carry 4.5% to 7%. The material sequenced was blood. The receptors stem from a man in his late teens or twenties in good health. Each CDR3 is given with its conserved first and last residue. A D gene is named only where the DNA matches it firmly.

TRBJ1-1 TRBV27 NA CASSVKARGTEAFF TGTGCCAGCAGTGTCAAAGCACGAGGCACTGAAGCTTTCTTT
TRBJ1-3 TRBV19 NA CASSTPGRAASGNTIYF TGTGCCAGTAGTACCCCAGGGAGGGCAGCCTCTGGAAACACCATATATTTT
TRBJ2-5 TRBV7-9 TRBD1 CASSSIDRGRAQETQYF TGTGCCAGCAGCTCGATAGACAGGGGCCGCGCTCAAGAGACCCAGTACTTC
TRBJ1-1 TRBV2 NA CASSDGRQSWGTEAFF TGTGCCAGCAGTGATGGGCGACAGTCCTGGGGCACTGAAGCTTTCTTT
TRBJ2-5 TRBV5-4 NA CASSLAGTETQYF TGTGCCAGCAGCTTGGCCGGAACTGAGACCCAGTACTTC
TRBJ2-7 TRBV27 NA CAAGTPNYEQYF TGTGCGGCGGGAACTCCTAACTACGAGCAGTACTTC
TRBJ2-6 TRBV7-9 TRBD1 CASGTGFSGANVLTF TGTGCCAGCGGGACAGGGTTCTCTGGGGCCAACGTCCTGACTTTC
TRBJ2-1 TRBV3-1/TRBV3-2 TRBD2 CASSLRLAGGYHNEQFF TGTGCCAGCAGCCTCCGACTAGCGGGGGGGTACCACAATGAGCAGTTCTTC
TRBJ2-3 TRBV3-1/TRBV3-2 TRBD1 CASTPTGASDTQYF TGTGCCAGCACCCCAACAGGGGCGAGTGATACGCAGTATTTT
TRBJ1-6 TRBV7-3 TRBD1 CASSLFGTGGSPLHF TGTGCCAGCAGCTTATTTGGGACAGGGGGATCACCCCTCCACTTT
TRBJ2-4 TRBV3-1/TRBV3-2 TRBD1 CASSQGTGKLNIQYF TGTGCCAGCAGCCAAGGGACAGGGAAATTGAACATTCAGTACTTC
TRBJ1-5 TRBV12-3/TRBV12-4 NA CASSREQPQHF TGTGCCAGCAGTCGCGAACAGCCCCAGCATTTT
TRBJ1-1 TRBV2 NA CASLPQGYTEAFF TGTGCCAGCCTACCCCAGGGGTACACTGAAGCTTTCTTT
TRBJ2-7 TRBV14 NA CASSHWQSSYEQYF TGTGCCAGCAGCCATTGGCAGAGCTCCTACGAGCAGTACTTC
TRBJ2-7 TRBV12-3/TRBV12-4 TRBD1 CASTPGQGHEQYF TGTGCCAGCACCCCGGGACAGGGCCACGAGCAGTACTTC
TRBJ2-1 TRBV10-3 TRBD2 CAIKASGGAVYNEQFF TGTGCCATCAAAGCTAGCGGGGGGGCTGTCTACAATGAGCAGTTCTTC
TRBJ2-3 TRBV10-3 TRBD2 CAISESASGGFADTQYF TGTGCCATCAGTGAGTCTGCGAGCGGGGGGTTCGCAGATACGCAGTATTTT
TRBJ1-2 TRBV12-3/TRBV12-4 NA CASTPRGAFGYTF TGTGCCAGCACCCCACGGGGGGCGTTTGGCTACACCTTC
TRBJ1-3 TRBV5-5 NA CASSADGAGNTIYF TGTGCCAGCAGCGCAGACGGGGCTGGAAACACCATATATTTT